The present T cell receptor (beta chain) was sequenced within a study of blood T cell repertoires in COVID-19. In the study overall: In each case, the material was cDNA or gDNA derived from T cells, B-cell-depleted T cells, or PBMCs.

Trimming took off 0 bases at V and 10 bases at J, with 15 bases between the two ends. The germline gives CDR1 LGHNA, CDR2 YSLEER. This CDR3 has 15 residues. Measured with immunoSEQ multiplex PCR; TCRdb has only the in-frame clones, and not every one. The sample holds approximately 300,000 clones, 90% seen once. The study recruited people aged roughly 18 to 95 years across under 25 US areas. Cohorts were based on clinical histories the participants reported. This chain links TRBV4-3 with TRBJ1-4; a possible D gene is TRBD1 (5 bases). Material for sequencing was PBMCs or T cells enriched from blood (not recorded which). The origin of this receptor is a woman in her thirties who had been exposed to COVID-19. The CDR3 protein is CASSQDGRDVGKLFF. In DNA form, the CDR3 reads TGCGCCAGCAGCCAAGACGGGAGGGACGTAGGAAAACTGTTTTTT.